Listed below are T cell receptor beta chains from one sample, sequenced in a study of blood T cell repertoires in COVID-19. Produced via immunoSEQ multiplex PCR; TCRdb's table is partial and in-frame only. This repertoire shows about 95,000 clones, 81% found once; its top ten account for roughly 4.8%. Sequencing was performed on peripheral blood. The receptors stem from a man older than 75 with COVID-19, enrolled during active disease. CDR3s include the opening cysteine and the closing phenylalanine or tryptophan. The D gene is left open where the match is weak. Size is stated for part of the rows, as once, few or many counts, or as a class when the clone is expanded.

once,.,TRBV6-5,TRBJ2-4,CASSSTASIWNIQYF,TGTGCCAGCAGTTCGACAGCCTCAATCTGGAACATTCAGTACTTC
.,.,TRBV27,TRBJ2-7,CASTDNLSPEQYF,TGTGCCAGCACGGACAACCTATCCCCCGAGCAGTACTTC
few,.,TRBV5-1,TRBJ1-5,CASSLESFHQPQHF,TGCGCCAGCAGCTTGGAATCTTTCCATCAGCCCCAGCATTTT
.,.,TRBV7-9,TRBJ1-5,CASSLVGVGQPQHF,TGTGCCAGCAGCTTAGTGGGAGTCGGTCAGCCCCAGCATTTT
.,.,TRBV16,TRBJ1-2,CASSPGVHDYGYTF,TGTGCCAGCAGCCCAGGTGTTCACGACTATGGCTACACCTTC
.,TRBD2,TRBV2,TRBJ2-1,CASRGAGVGDEQFF,TGTGCCAGCAGGGGAGCGGGAGTGGGAGATGAGCAGTTCTTC
few,TRBD2,TRBV5-1,TRBJ2-7,CASSLVQGTRYEQYF,TGCGCCAGCAGCTTGGTTCAGGGGACTAGATACGAGCAGTACTTC
.,.,TRBV19,TRBJ2-1,CASSIGGNRHAEQFF,TGTGCCAGTAGTATAGGAGGGAATCGTCATGCGGAGCAGTTCTTC
few,.,TRBV7-9,TRBJ1-4,CASSSGGTNEKLFF,TGTGCCAGCAGCTCCGGGGGAACTAATGAAAAACTGTTTTTT
.,.,TRBV7-9,TRBJ2-2,CASSPWILGHLDTGELFF,TGTGCCAGCAGCCCTTGGATCCTGGGGCATTTGGACACCGGGGAGCTGTTTTTT
.,.,TRBV30,TRBJ1-2,CAWSVTGRYGYTF,TGTGCCTGGAGTGTAACAGGGCGCTATGGCTACACCTTC
few,.,TRBV3-1/TRBV3-2,TRBJ2-2,CASSQDRGRGMGTGELFF,TGTGCCAGCAGCCAAGATAGGGGGCGCGGGATGGGCACCGGGGAGCTGTTTTTT
.,.,TRBV4-3,TRBJ1-2,CASSSQEGFSYGYTF,TGCGCCAGCAGCTCACAGGAGGGTTTCTCCTATGGCTACACCTTC
.,TRBD1,TRBV18,TRBJ2-6,CASSPKTPGTDLPGANVLTF,TGTGCCAGCTCACCTAAAACCCCCGGGACAGATCTCCCTGGGGCCAACGTCCTGACTTTC
.,.,TRBV5-5,TRBJ1-5,CASRQGHGSGNQPQHF,TGTGCCAGCAGACAGGGTCACGGTTCGGGCAATCAGCCCCAGCATTTT
.,TRBD1,TRBV4-1,TRBJ2-3,CASSQGNQGASDTQYF,TGCGCCAGCAGCCAAGGCAACCAGGGGGCGTCAGATACGCAGTATTTT
.,.,TRBV5-1,TRBJ1-2,CASSLTGSSGGYTF,TGCGCCAGCAGCTTGACAGGGTCCTCGGGGGGCTACACCTTC
.,.,TRBV7-3,TRBJ2-5,CASSSGDQETQYF,TGTGCCAGCAGCTCGGGGGACCAAGAGACCCAGTACTTC
.,.,TRBV5-6,TRBJ2-3,CASSGIQADTQYF,TGTGCCAGCAGCGGAATACAGGCAGATACGCAGTATTTT
.,.,TRBV5-1,TRBJ1-2,CASSLLQGANYGYTF,TGCGCCAGCAGCTTATTACAGGGAGCTAACTATGGCTACACCTTC
.,.,TRBV29-1,TRBJ2-2,CSVAAGLVGGELFF,TGCAGCGTTGCGGCAGGGCTGGTCGGCGGGGAGCTGTTTTTT
.,TRBD1,TRBV6-6,TRBJ1-6,CASSYTGTEGDSPLHF,TGTGCCAGCAGTTACACGGGGACAGAAGGTGATTCACCCCTCCACTTT
.,.,TRBV6-2/TRBV6-3,TRBJ2-2,CASSPRPSNTGELFF,TGTGCCAGCAGTCCGCGTCCTTCGAACACCGGGGAGCTGTTTTTT
.,.,TRBV4-1,TRBJ1-6,CASSQEGSSYNSPLHF,TGCGCCAGCAGCCAAGAAGGGAGCTCCTATAATTCACCCCTCCACTTT
.,.,TRBV29-1,TRBJ2-2,CSVAGWDTGELFF,TGCAGCGTTGCAGGGTGGGACACCGGGGAGCTGTTTTTT
.,TRBD1,TRBV19,TRBJ1-5,CASSIGQGNQPQHF,TGTGCCAGTAGTATCGGACAGGGGAATCAGCCCCAGCATTTT
few,.,TRBV30,TRBJ1-2,CAWMSFFYGYTF,TGTGCCTGGATGTCTTTTTTTTATGGCTACACCTTC
.,TRBD1,TRBV30,TRBJ1-4,CAWSVLDRGGNEKLFF,TGTGCCTGGAGTGTCCTCGACAGGGGCGGTAATGAAAAACTGTTTTTT
.,.,TRBV27,TRBJ2-3,CASSLSGSTDTQYF,TGTGCCAGCAGTTTAAGCGGAAGCACAGATACGCAGTATTTT
.,TRBD2,TRBV5-6,TRBJ2-5,CASSLAVAGSQETQYF,TGTGCCAGCAGCTTGGCGGTAGCGGGGTCCCAAGAGACCCAGTACTTC
.,.,TRBV12-3/TRBV12-4,TRBJ1-1,CASSSLEEAFF,TGTGCCAGCAGTAGCCTGGAGGAAGCTTTCTTT
.,.,TRBV6-2/TRBV6-3,TRBJ2-1,CASSRPGGNYNEQFF,TGTGCCAGCAGTCGCCCGGGGGGCAACTACAATGAGCAGTTCTTC
.,.,TRBV10-3,TRBJ1-2,CAISDLTGPNYGYTF,TGTGCCATCAGTGATTTGACAGGACCGAACTATGGCTACACCTTC
.,TRBD2,TRBV5-1,TRBJ2-2,CASSLLAASNTGELFF,TGCGCCAGCAGCTTACTAGCGGCATCAAACACCGGGGAGCTGTTTTTT
many,.,TRBV27,TRBJ2-2,CASSPLTGELFF,TGTGCCAGCAGTCCCCTTACCGGGGAGCTGTTTTTT
.,.,TRBV6-5,TRBJ1-4,CASSPQFYEKLFF,TGTGCCAGCAGTCCTCAGTTTTATGAAAAACTGTTTTTT
.,.,TRBV1,TRBJ2-1,CTSRGLAGPRNEQFF,TGCACCAGCAGGGGACTAGCGGGACCCAGAAATGAGCAGTTCTTC
.,TRBD1,TRBV4-2,TRBJ1-2,CASSQPGQGAFLIYGYTF,TGTGCCAGCAGCCAACCGGGACAGGGGGCATTTCTGATCTATGGCTACACCTTC
.,TRBD2,TRBV19,TRBJ2-5,CASSTQTSGGQETQYF,TGTGCCAGTAGTACGCAGACTAGCGGGGGGCAAGAGACCCAGTACTTC
.,.,TRBV21-1,TRBJ2-5,CASSKYQSGCDRLRGRGPKKTQYF,TGTGCCAGCAGCAAGTATCAATCAGGATGCGATCGATTGAGGGGGCGCGGGCCTAAAAAGACCCAGTACTTC
.,.,TRBV18,TRBJ1-2,CASSPPGGDYGYTF,TGTGCCAGCTCACCACCCGGGGGGGACTATGGCTACACCTTC
.,.,TRBV5-1,TRBJ2-2,CASSLIVGATGELFF,TGCGCCAGCAGCTTGATCGTGGGGGCGACCGGGGAGCTGTTTTTT
.,TRBD2,TRBV7-3,TRBJ2-1,CASSLGLAGGSYNEQFF,TGTGCCAGCAGCTTAGGGCTAGCGGGAGGTTCCTACAATGAGCAGTTCTTC
.,TRBD1,TRBV14,TRBJ2-2,CASSQGLDRGLYTGELFF,TGTGCCAGCAGCCAAGGACTCGACAGGGGGCTATACACCGGGGAGCTGTTTTTT
few,.,TRBV5-1,TRBJ1-1,CASSGQGRLNTEAFF,TGCGCCAGCAGCGGGCAGGGCCGTCTGAACACTGAAGCTTTCTTT
.,.,TRBV6-5,TRBJ1-1,CASSPGFNTEAFF,TGTGCCAGCAGTCCGGGGTTTAACACTGAAGCTTTCTTT
.,TRBD2,TRBV5-6,TRBJ2-1,CASSYPGTSGEQFF,TGTGCCAGCAGCTATCCTGGGACTAGCGGAGAGCAGTTCTTC
.,.,TRBV21-1,TRBJ2-3,CASSERDCGTSEFTDTQYF,TGTGCCAGCAGCGAACGGGACTGCGGGACTAGCGAATTCACAGATACGCAGTATTTT
.,TRBD2,TRBV7-2,TRBJ2-1,CASSTGTSSYNEQFF,TGTGCCAGCAGTACCGGGACTAGCTCCTACAATGAGCAGTTCTTC
.,.,TRBV5-1,TRBJ1-6,CASSLRTVNSPLHF,TGCGCCAGCAGCCTCAGGACAGTTAATTCACCCCTCCACTTT